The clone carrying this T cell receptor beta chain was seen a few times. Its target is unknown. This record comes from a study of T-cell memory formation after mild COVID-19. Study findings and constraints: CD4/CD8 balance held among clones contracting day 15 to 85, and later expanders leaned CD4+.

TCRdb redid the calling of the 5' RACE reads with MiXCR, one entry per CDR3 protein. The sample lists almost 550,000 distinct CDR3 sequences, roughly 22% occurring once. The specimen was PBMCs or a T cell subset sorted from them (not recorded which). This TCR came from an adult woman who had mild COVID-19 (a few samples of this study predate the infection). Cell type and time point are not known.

The CDR3 bases are TGTGCCAGCAGCGTAGGCGGGGGGACCTACAATGAGCAGTTCTTC. Amino acids: CASSVGGGTYNEQFF. V and J are TRBV9 and TRBJ2-1; 8 nucleotides line up with TRBD2. The CDR3 length is 15 residues. V lost 0 bases, J lost 2 bases, and 1 base stayed unmatched. CDR1 SGDLS and CDR2 YYNGEE come from the germline V gene.